The 12 T cell receptor beta chains below all came from one sample that was sequenced in a study of blood T cell repertoires in COVID-19. TCRdb keeps only in-frame clones here, not all; method: immunoSEQ multiplex PCR. The data show 150,000 to 200,000 clones, with approximately 80% seen just once and roughly 5% held by the top ten. The material sequenced was PBMCs or T cells enriched from blood (not recorded which). All receptors derive from a man in his 70s who had been exposed to COVID-19.

The V gene is TRBV18, the J gene TRBJ1-2; TRBD1 aligns across 8 bases. The CDR3 has 15 amino acids. V shed 4 bases and J 6 bases; nucleotides not matched to a gene: 10. Germline values: CDR1 KGHSH, CDR2 LQKENI. CDR3 loop: CASSRQGKRNNGYTF. The CDR3 coding sequence is TGTGCCAGCTCACGACAGGGGAAGAGGAACAATGGCTACACCTTC.

The chain is built from TRBV28 and TRBJ2-3; 15 bases are shared with TRBD2. The V gene's germline CDR1 is MDHEN and CDR2 SYDVKM. This CDR3 contains 16 residues. The ends lost 5 bases at V and 6 bases at J; junction bases unmatched: 6. For the CDR3, the DNA is TGTGCCAGCAGTCGGACTAGCGGGGGGGTTAGGGATACGCAGTATTTT. Translation gives CASSRTSGGVRDTQYF.

The CDR3 loop is CASGKGAGKNEQFF. CDR3 DNA sequence: TGTGCTAGTGGTAAGGGCGCAGGGAAGAATGAGCAGTTCTTC. The gene calls are TRBV12-5 and TRBJ2-1; a possible D gene is TRBD1 (5 bases). Per the germline V gene, CDR1 is LGHNT and CDR2 is FRNRAP. V shed 5 bases and J shed 7 bases, with 15 bases lying between them. There are 14 residues in the CDR3.

The chain links TRBV19 to TRBJ2-7, with D uncertain. Trimming took 5 bases from V and 0 from J, leaving 11 bases between them. The CDR3 runs to 14 residues. Germline loops: CDR1 LNHDA, CDR2 SQIVND (reference sequence). The CDR3 nucleotides are TGTGCCAGTAGTCCCGAGACTCCCTCCTACGAGCAGTACTTC. Its protein product is CASSPETPSYEQYF.

The chain carries TRBV4-3 and TRBJ1-2, with a weak D call TRBD1 (6 bases). V was cut by 3 bases and J by 0 bases, with 11 bases left in between. Per germline, CDR1 LGHNA and CDR2 YSLEER. This CDR3 region has 15 residues. CDR3 amino acids: CASSQTDRSNYGYTF. The CDR3 DNA follows: TGCGCCAGCAGCCAGACGGACAGATCTAACTATGGCTACACCTTC.

The chain is built from TRBV29-1 and TRBJ1-3; weak D call: TRBD1 (5 bases). The V gene lost 3 bases and the J gene lost 3 bases, with 9 bases spanning the gap. CDR1 is SQVTM, CDR2 ANQGSEA, per germline. The CDR3 contains 13 residues. The CDR3 is CSVEQGGGNTIYF. CDR3 bases: TGCAGCGTTGAGCAGGGAGGTGGAAACACCATATATTTT.

This chain uses TRBV18 with TRBJ2-1; a weak D match, TRBD2 (5 bases). V was shortened by 3 bases and J by 7 bases, with 16 bases between the two germline ends. The germline gives CDR1 KGHSH, CDR2 LQKENI. This CDR3 spans 15 amino acids. The CDR3 protein is CASSPSMAEVNEQFF. The CDR3, as DNA: TGTGCCAGCTCACCGAGTATGGCGGAGGTGAATGAGCAGTTCTTC.

The chain is built from TRBV6-2 or TRBV6-3 and TRBJ2-7; TRBD2 matches at 8 bases. The CDR3 has 16 residues. Germline assignment: CDR1 MNHEY and CDR2 SVGEGT. Trimming at V came to 5 bases and at J to 1 base, leaving 10 bases not matched to a gene. The CDR3 is CASSPPGVAGSYEQYF. CDR3 nucleotide sequence: TGTGCCAGCAGTCCCCCCGGGGTAGCGGGGTCCTACGAGCAGTACTTC.

The chain recombines TRBV7-9 with TRBJ1-1, with D possibly being TRBD1 (6 bases). The CDR3 totals 14 residues. From germline, CDR1 is SEHNR and CDR2 FQNEAQ (reference sequence). The V and J ends lost 5 bases and 4 bases respectively, with 14 bases between them. The CDR3 DNA reads as TGTGCCAGCAGCACCGAAGGACAGTTCACTGAAGCTTTCTTT. As protein: CASSTEGQFTEAFF. Looking up the rest from reference TRBV7-9 and TRBJ1-1 gives the full variable domain: DTGVSQNPRHKITKRGQNVTFRCDPISEHNRLYWYRQTLGQGPEFLTYFQNEAQLEKSRLLSDRFSAERPKGSFSTLEIQRTEQGDSAMYLCASSTEGQFTEAFFGQGTRLTVV.

The V call is TRBV27, the J call TRBJ1-6; unclear D gene. Germline V gives CDR1 MNHEY, CDR2 SMNVEV (reference sequence). Trimming left V 4 bases short and J 8 bases short, with 12 bases between. The CDR3 runs 14 residues. CDR3 DNA sequence: TGTGCCAGCAGTTCGGCGGGGAGGGATTCACCCCTCCACTTT. Residues: CASSSAGRDSPLHF.

The chain combines TRBV7-2 with TRBJ2-1; 8 positions agree with TRBD2. The V gene's germline CDR1 is SGHTA and CDR2 FQGNSA. The CDR3 contains 15 residues. V was clipped by 5 bases and J by 7 bases; unmatched bases: 10. CDR3 sequence (DNA): TGTGCCAGCAGCAGGACTAGCCGAGGATGGAATGAGCAGTTCTTC. Protein sequence: CASSRTSRGWNEQFF. Combining the CDR3 with reference TRBV7-2 and TRBJ2-1 gives the whole variable domain GAGVSQSPSNKVTEKGKDVELRCDPISGHTALYWYRQSLGQGLEFLIYFQGNSAPDKSGLPSDRFSAERTGGSVSTLTIQRTQQEDSAVYLCASSRTSRGWNEQFFGPGTRLTVL.

The CDR3 DNA reads as TGTGCCAGCAGTGATACTAGCGGGAGGGTTAGCACAGATACGCAGTATTTT. Its translation is CASSDTSGRVSTDTQYF. This chain links TRBV2 with TRBJ2-3; 13 bases are shared with TRBD2. V lost 3 bases and J lost 0; bases outside the gene matches: 3. The germline V gene encodes CDR1 SNHLY and CDR2 FYNNEI. CDR3 size: 17 residues.